This section outlines one T cell receptor beta chain sequence together with its context. Its target is not known. The data originate from a study of T-cell memory formation after mild COVID-19. Study-wide findings and caveats: The pre-infection memory compartment contained some responding clones, suggesting cross-reactive memory joined.

TCRdb reanalysed the 5' RACE reads using MiXCR and keeps one entry per CDR3 protein. The table includes 190,000 or so distinct CDR3 sequences, 20% to 25% detected once. J gave up 6 bases and V 6 bases, and 6 bases lay outside the gene matches. Germline CDR1 reads WSHSY; CDR2 reads SAAADI. The CDR3 is 13 amino acids. Material: PBMCs or a T cell subset sorted from them (not recorded which). The receptor was derived from an adult woman who had mild COVID-19 (a few samples of this study predate the infection). Cell type and time point are not known. V is TRBV10-2 and J is TRBJ2-5; 8 nucleotides match TRBD2. CDR3 loop: CASSGGAEKTQYF. For the CDR3, the DNA is TGCGCCAGCAGCGGGGGGGCTGAGAAGACCCAGTACTTC.